This is a list of T cell receptor beta chains from one sample in a study of blood T cell repertoires in COVID-19. Sequencing was performed with immunoSEQ multiplex PCR; in TCRdb, only in-frame clones are kept and a portion is missing. The sample includes about 230,000 clones, roughly 90% seen only once; the top ten take 2.7%. Sequenced input: peripheral blood. Every receptor here comes from a woman aged 60-75 years with acute or convalescent COVID-19. Each CDR3 is given with its conserved first and last residue. A D gene is named only where the DNA matches it firmly. For some rows the clone size is stated as once, few or many, or as a class when expanded; others skip it.

clone_size j_call d_call v_call cdr3_aa cdr3_nt
- TRBJ1-1 - TRBV4-2 CASSPVRQATHEAFF TGTGCCAGCAGCCCCGTCCGACAGGCGACTCATGAAGCTTTCTTT
- TRBJ2-7 TRBD2 TRBV2 CASSGSGGGEQYF TGTGCCAGCAGTGGGAGCGGGGGGGGCGAGCAGTACTTC
- TRBJ2-3 TRBD2 TRBV7-2 CASSSRLAGGVSDTQYF TGTGCCAGCAGCTCCCGACTAGCGGGGGGGGTATCAGATACGCAGTATTTT
- TRBJ1-6 TRBD1 TRBV5-1 CASSTTVQGTYNSPLHF TGCGCCAGCAGCACGACGGTACAGGGGACCTATAATTCACCCCTCCACTTT
- TRBJ1-1 - TRBV12-5 CASGFLTEAFF TGTGCTAGTGGTTTTCTAACTGAAGCTTTCTTT
- TRBJ2-3 - TRBV10-3 CAISTGRYTDTQYF TGTGCCATCAGTACAGGGAGATACACAGATACGCAGTATTTT
- TRBJ1-5 - TRBV5-8 CASSRGVYSNQPQHF TGTGCCAGCAGCAGGGGCGTTTATAGCAATCAGCCCCAGCATTTT
few TRBJ2-1 TRBD2 TRBV4-1 CASSQDGTSLYNEQFF TGCGCCAGCAGCCAAGACGGGACTAGCCTTTACAATGAGCAGTTCTTC
- TRBJ1-1 TRBD1 TRBV4-1 CASSPPTGTGTEAFF TGCGCCAGCAGCCCCCCGACAGGGACTGGCACTGAAGCTTTCTTT
- TRBJ1-1 - TRBV6-5 CASSYGRGLSEAFF TGTGCCAGCAGTTATGGCAGGGGCCTATCTGAAGCTTTCTTT
- TRBJ2-3 - TRBV4-1 CASSQDYRQSSTDTQYF TGCGCCAGCAGCCAAGATTACCGACAATCTAGCACAGATACGCAGTATTTT
- TRBJ1-2 - TRBV30 CAWSLSEEHGYTF TGTGCCTGGAGTTTATCAGAGGAACATGGCTACACCTTC
- TRBJ2-7 - TRBV5-4 CASSQQGLGDEQYF TGTGCCAGCAGCCAGCAGGGCCTTGGGGACGAGCAGTACTTC
- TRBJ2-1 - TRBV14 CASSQATRSPYNEQFF TGTGCCAGCAGCCAAGCCACCCGGAGTCCCTACAATGAGCAGTTCTTC
- TRBJ2-2 TRBD1 TRBV7-6 CASSLRTGNTGELFF TGTGCCAGCAGCTTGCGGACAGGGAACACCGGGGAGCTGTTTTTT
- TRBJ2-2 TRBD2 TRBV19 CASSLAGGNTGELFF TGTGCCAGTAGTCTAGCGGGGGGGAACACCGGGGAGCTGTTTTTT
- TRBJ1-1 - TRBV3-1/TRBV3-2 CASSGRRDTEAFF TGTGCCAGCAGCGGCAGGAGGGACACTGAAGCTTTCTTT
- TRBJ2-7 TRBD1 TRBV3-1/TRBV3-2 CASSQGDSRVEQYF TGTGCCAGCAGCCAAGGGGACAGTCGGGTCGAGCAGTACTTC
- TRBJ2-7 - TRBV25-1 CASSGRGGGYEQYF TGTGCCAGCAGTGGGCGGGGTGGCGGGTACGAGCAGTACTTC
- TRBJ1-1 - TRBV6-6 CASRAGQNTEAFF TGTGCCAGCAGAGCCGGACAGAACACTGAAGCTTTCTTT
- TRBJ1-2 TRBD1 TRBV19 CASSIDRGYGYTF TGTGCCAGTAGTATCGACAGGGGGTATGGCTACACCTTC
- TRBJ2-3 - TRBV5-1 CASSFGHTFQDTQYF TGCGCCAGCAGCTTCGGACATACCTTCCAAGATACGCAGTATTTT
- TRBJ2-3 TRBD1 TRBV5-1 CASRRGQGTDTQYF TGCGCCAGCAGACGCGGACAGGGGACAGATACGCAGTATTTT
once TRBJ1-6 - TRBV19 CASSIWASSYNSPLHF TGTGCCAGTAGTATCTGGGCCAGCTCCTATAATTCACCCCTCCACTTT
once TRBJ2-1 TRBD2 TRBV2 CASSSQTSGRGDEQFF TGTGCCAGCAGTTCTCAGACTAGCGGGAGGGGGGATGAGCAGTTCTTC
- TRBJ1-2 - TRBV30 CAWRIAGGGTRNYGYTF TGTGCCTGGAGGATTGCGGGAGGGGGGACTCGGAACTATGGCTACACCTTC
- TRBJ1-1 - TRBV28 CASSLNGRGVYTEAFF TGTGCCAGCAGTTTAAATGGGAGGGGGGTGTACACTGAAGCTTTCTTT
- TRBJ2-3 TRBD2 TRBV18 CASSPNSGGSTDTQYF TGTGCCAGCTCACCTAATAGCGGGGGGTCCACAGATACGCAGTATTTT
- TRBJ1-2 - TRBV19 CASSIPGIYGYTF TGTGCCAGTAGTATACCAGGGATTTATGGCTACACCTTC
- TRBJ1-6 - TRBV2 CASSEGPSTYNSPLHF TGTGCCAGCAGTGAAGGCCCTAGCACCTATAATTCACCCCTCCACTTT
- TRBJ2-1 TRBD2 TRBV6-5 CASSSNGGTRNEQFF TGTGCCAGCAGTTCCAACGGAGGGACTAGAAATGAGCAGTTCTTC
- TRBJ2-5 - TRBV27 CASRGGQTQYF TGTGCCAGCAGGGGGGGGCAGACCCAGTACTTC
- TRBJ2-6 - TRBV27 CASSFRGFTGANVLTF TGTGCCAGCAGTTTCAGGGGTTTTACTGGGGCCAACGTCCTGACTTTC
- TRBJ1-2 - TRBV30 CAWSARGNYGYTF TGTGCCTGGAGTGCCAGGGGTAACTATGGCTACACCTTC
- TRBJ1-3 - TRBV27 CASSFKSGVGNTIYF TGTGCCAGCAGTTTTAAGTCAGGGGTTGGAAACACCATATATTTT
- TRBJ1-5 - TRBV19 CASSSLADGNQPQHF TGTGCCAGTAGTTCGCTAGCAGACGGCAATCAGCCCCAGCATTTT
- TRBJ2-7 TRBD1 TRBV5-6 CASSLAPGQASYEQYF TGTGCCAGCAGCTTGGCGCCGGGACAGGCGTCCTACGAGCAGTACTTC